Shown below are 30 T cell receptor beta chains from a single sample sequenced in a study of blood T cell repertoires in COVID-19. Sequencing used immunoSEQ multiplex PCR; TCRdb keeps in-frame clones, though not all of them. This sample has 65,000 to 90,000 clones; about 83% occur once, and the top ten carry roughly 30%. Sequenced: peripheral blood. The receptors were sampled from a woman older than 75 with acute or convalescent COVID-19.

The DNA of the CDR3 is TGCGCCAGCAGCCAGGGACAGGGGGGAAACTATGGCTACACCTTC. Protein: CASSQGQGGNYGYTF. The chain has TRBV5-1 and TRBJ1-2, with 11 bases matching TRBD1. V shed 4 bases, J shed 2 bases, and the junction held 4 bases outside the gene matches. Germline values: CDR1 SGHRS, CDR2 YFSETQ. The CDR3 spans 15 residues.

A few counts support this clone. This chain uses TRBV10-3 with TRBJ2-7; 7 nucleotides agree with TRBD1. Germline assignment: CDR1 ENHRY and CDR2 SYGVKD. Trimming took 1 base from V and 4 from J; bases not matched to a gene: 7. The CDR3 consists of 15 residues. CDR3 amino acids: CAISELGTDLYEQYF. The CDR3 coding sequence is TGTGCCATCAGTGAGTTGGGGACAGACCTTTACGAGCAGTACTTC.

The rearrangement uses TRBV5-1 and TRBJ2-1, with a tentative D call TRBD1 (6 bases). Germline CDR1 and CDR2: SGHRS and YFSETQ. Trimming pared 4 bases from V and 5 bases from J, leaving 13 bases between. This CDR3 is built from 14 residues. This CDR3 is CASSQSDRHNEQFF. For the CDR3, the DNA is TGCGCCAGCAGCCAATCGGACAGACACAATGAGCAGTTCTTC.

This CDR3 reads CASSFVAGGEQFF. CDR3 sequence (DNA): TGTGCCAGCAGCTTCGTAGCGGGAGGTGAGCAGTTCTTC. The V call is TRBV11-2, the J call TRBJ2-1; 10 nucleotides line up with TRBD2. CDR3 size: 13 residues. J lost 9 bases, V lost 3 bases, and 2 bases had no gene match. The germline CDR1 and CDR2 sequences are SGHAT and FQNNGV. Full variable domain (remainder filled in from reference TRBV11-2 and TRBJ2-1): EAGVAQSPRYKIIEKRQSVAFWCNPISGHATLYWYQQILGQGPKLLIQFQNNGVVDDSQLPKDRFSAERLKGVDSTLKIQPAKLEDSAVYLCASSFVAGGEQFFGPGTRLTVL.

The gene calls are TRBV21-1 and TRBJ1-2; the table assigns TRBD1, which was not confirmed against the DNA. TRBV21-1 is recorded as a pseudogene. The length of the CDR3 is 14 residues. The CDR3 loop is CASSLSGVCYGYTF. The CDR3 region has the DNA TGTGCCAGCAGCCTTTCAGGGGTCTGCTATGGCTACACCTTC.

The rearrangement uses TRBV7-3 and TRBJ2-7; 9 bases agree with TRBD1. The germline CDR1 and CDR2 sequences are SGHTA and FQGTGA. This CDR3 spans 16 amino acids. J was trimmed by 3 bases and V by 2 bases; bases with no gene match: 8. The CDR3 is CASSLGGVTGGYEQYF. The CDR3 DNA is TGTGCCAGCAGCTTAGGAGGCGTGACAGGGGGCTACGAGCAGTACTTC.

This clone was seen just once. The rearrangement uses TRBV4-1 and TRBJ1-4; 8 positions agree with TRBD1. V dropped 2 bases and J dropped 5; count of bases not matched to a gene: 13. The CDR3 has 18 amino acids. The germline V gene encodes CDR1 MGHRA and CDR2 YSYEKL. The CDR3 spells CASSQPGARDRTNEKLFF. In DNA form, the CDR3 reads TGCGCCAGCAGCCAACCCGGGGCTCGGGACAGGACGAATGAAAAACTGTTTTTT.

The chain joins TRBV7-2 to TRBJ1-5; the D is unclear. The CDR3 totals 13 residues. The germline CDR1 and CDR2 sequences are SGHTA and FQGNSA. V gave up 5 bases and J gave up 5 bases, with 10 bases separating them. Written as DNA, the CDR3 is TGTGCCAGCAGCCCCACTTTAGATCAGCCCCAGCATTTT. Translation: CASSPTLDQPQHF. Full variable domain (remainder filled in from reference TRBV7-2 and TRBJ1-5): GAGVSQSPSNKVTEKGKDVELRCDPISGHTALYWYRQSLGQGLEFLIYFQGNSAPDKSGLPSDRFSAERTGGSVSTLTIQRTQQEDSAVYLCASSPTLDQPQHFGDGTRLSIL.

The gene calls are TRBV18 and TRBJ2-7; 10 positions agree with TRBD2. CDR3 length equals 15 residues. Germline CDR1 and CDR2: KGHSH and LQKENI. After removal of 0 bases from V and 8 bases from J, the junction contained 7 bases not matched to a gene. In DNA form, the CDR3 reads TGTGCCAGCTCACCACCTCGGACTAGCGGATTCCAGCAGTACTTC. Protein product: CASSPPRTSGFQQYF. The full variable domain, with the rest looked up from reference TRBV18 and TRBJ2-7, is NAGVMQNPRHLVRRRGQEARLRCSPMKGHSHVYWYRQLPEEGLKFMVYLQKENIIDESGMPKERFSAEFPKEGPSILRIQQVVRGDSAAYFCASSPPRTSGFQQYFGPGTRLTVT.

V usage is TRBV5-1 and J usage is TRBJ2-7, with D possibly TRBD2 on 6 matching bases. The CDR3 contains 17 residues. CDR1 and CDR2 (germline): SGHRS, YFSETQ. The V and J ends lost 0 bases and 4 bases respectively, with 20 bases between them. CDR3 residues: CASSLGGRGLAPYEQYF. CDR3 nucleotides: TGCGCCAGCAGCTTGGGGGGTAGGGGACTCGCTCCTTACGAGCAGTACTTC.

This chain connects TRBV19 to TRBJ2-7, with TRBD1 identical over 7 bases. CDR3 length: 13 amino acids. Germline CDR1 reads LNHDA; CDR2 reads SQIVND (reference sequence). The J segment lost 7 bases and the V segment lost 7 bases, leaving 10 bases of the junction unmatched. The CDR3 DNA follows: TGTGCCAGTAAAAGGGACAGCCTTAGGGAGCAGTACTTC. As protein: CASKRDSLREQYF.

J is TRBJ1-3 and V is TRBV28, with 9 nucleotides matching TRBD1. V shed 4 bases, J shed 4 bases, and the junction held 8 bases outside the gene matches. This CDR3 spans 16 amino acids. The germline gives CDR1 MDHEN, CDR2 SYDVKM. In DNA, the CDR3 is TGTGCCAGCAGTTCGCATACAGGGGGCGTGGGAAACACCATATATTTT. Translating it yields CASSSHTGGVGNTIYF.

The chain has TRBV2 and TRBJ1-4; D gene unclear. The germline V gene has CDR1 SNHLY and CDR2 FYNNEI. V was clipped by 7 bases and J by 8 bases, with 11 bases between them. The CDR3 sequence is 12 residues long. CDR3 in amino acids: CASTPEGEKLFF. CDR3 bases: TGTGCCAGCACCCCGGAGGGCGAAAAACTGTTTTTT.

The V and J genes are TRBV27 and TRBJ1-5; 8 positions match TRBD1. Unmatched junction bases numbered 6, after V lost 4 bases and J lost 4 bases. This CDR3 contains 15 residues. The germline V gene has CDR1 MNHEY and CDR2 SMNVEV (reference sequence). Here the CDR3 DNA reads TGTGCCAGCAGTTCTGGACAGGGACCAAATCAGCCCCAGCATTTT. Amino acids: CASSSGQGPNQPQHF.

This clone was observed a handful of times. This chain joins TRBV3-1 (or the pseudogene TRBV3-2) and TRBJ2-5, with a tentative D call TRBD2 (6 bases). CDR3 length: 15 amino acids. CDR1 LGHDT and CDR2 YNNKEL come from the germline V gene (reference sequence). Trimming removed 0 bases from V and 4 bases from J, with 12 bases in between. CDR3 loop: CASSQDPREPETQYF. The CDR3 DNA sequence: TGTGCCAGCAGCCAAGATCCGCGGGAACCAGAGACCCAGTACTTC.

In its sample, this clone was seen once. The J gene is TRBJ2-3, the V gene TRBV7-9; 10 nucleotides agree with TRBD2. This CDR3 is 16 amino acids long. The V gene end was trimmed by 3 bases and the J gene end by 6 bases; junction bases not matched to a gene: 9. Looked up from germline, CDR1 is SEHNR and CDR2 is FQNEAQ (reference sequence). CDR3 residues: CASSLASGSRRDTQYF. CDR3 nucleotides: TGTGCCAGCAGCTTGGCTAGCGGGAGCCGGCGGGATACGCAGTATTTT.

The V call is TRBV5-1, the J call TRBJ2-7; 9 bases are a match to TRBD1. The CDR3 totals 16 residues. The junction had 10 bases not matched to a gene; V was cut back by 3 bases and J by 3 bases. Germline values: CDR1 SGHRS, CDR2 YFSETQ. CDR3 DNA: TGCGCCAGCAGCTGGGCCCGGGACAGGGAGCTCTACGAGCAGTACTTC. Its protein product is CASSWARDRELYEQYF.

This clone was recorded only once. The chain recombines TRBV2 with TRBJ2-2; 8 bases map to TRBD1. This CDR3 comprises 16 residues. V dropped 5 bases and J dropped 2; count of bases not matched to a gene: 7. Germline V lookup: CDR1 SNHLY, CDR2 FYNNEI. The CDR3 reads CASSSDRALNTGELFF. The CDR3 DNA reads as TGTGCCAGCAGTTCGGACAGGGCCCTTAACACCGGGGAGCTGTTTTTT.

The rearrangement uses TRBV23-1 and TRBJ1-6; 10 bases match TRBD1. TRBV23-1 is treated as an ORF (open reading frame) with a function not yet certain. The CDR3 extends over 16 amino acids. The ends lost 6 bases at V and 7 bases at J; junction bases unmatched: 9. CDR3 residues: CASSRDRGFWNSPLHF. CDR3 in DNA: TGCGCCAGCAGCCGGGACAGGGGATTTTGGAATTCACCCCTCCACTTT.

The J gene is TRBJ2-7, the V gene TRBV4-2, with D possibly matching TRBD1 (6 bases). This CDR3 contains 16 residues. Germline CDR1 and CDR2: LGHNA and YNFKEQ. Trimming left V 1 base short and J 0 bases short, with 13 bases between. The CDR3 nucleotides are TGTGCCAGCAGCCAAGGGTCCCGGGACAACTCCTACGAGCAGTACTTC. Its protein product is CASSQGSRDNSYEQYF.

The chain has TRBV27 and TRBJ1-5; D is unresolved. The CDR3 totals 14 residues. Germline CDR1 reads MNHEY; CDR2 reads SMNVEV (reference sequence). Trimming left V 5 bases short and J 0 bases short, with 8 bases between. The CDR3 protein is CASSVRYSNQPQHF. The CDR3 DNA follows: TGTGCCAGCAGTGTGCGGTATAGCAATCAGCCCCAGCATTTT.

CDR3 in amino acids: CASSVGTSGSGDTQYF. In nucleotides, the CDR3 is TGTGCCAGTAGTGTCGGGACTAGCGGGAGTGGAGATACGCAGTATTTT. The rearrangement uses TRBV19 and TRBJ2-3; 14 bases match TRBD2. The CDR3 loop spans 16 amino acids. The trim removed 5 bases at V and 5 bases at J, leaving 6 bases unmatched. Germline V gene sequence: CDR1 LNHDA, CDR2 SQIVND (reference sequence).

This chain joins TRBV7-2 and TRBJ2-1, with D tentatively TRBD2 (6 bases). V lost 4 bases and J lost 4, with 17 bases in between. CDR1 and CDR2 (germline): SGHTA, FQGNSA. CDR3 length: 16 amino acids. Written as DNA, the CDR3 is TGTGCCAGCAGCTGGGAGAGGGACTCTCATTACAATGAGCAGTTCTTC. Translating gives CASSWERDSHYNEQFF.

This chain's CDR3 is CASSLSVNTEAFF. In DNA, the CDR3 is TGCGCCAGCAGCTTGAGCGTGAACACTGAAGCTTTCTTT. The chain links TRBV5-1 to TRBJ1-1; D unclear. In germline, CDR1 is SGHRS, CDR2 YFSETQ. This CDR3 has 13 residues. Trimming left V 1 base short and J 0 bases short, with 4 bases between. Full variable domain (rest looked up from reference TRBV5-1 and TRBJ1-1): KAGVTQTPRYLIKTRGQQVTLSCSPISGHRSVSWYQQTPGQGLQFLFEYFSETQRNKGNFPGRFSGRQFSNSRSEMNVSTLELGDSALYLCASSLSVNTEAFFGQGTRLTVV.

The rearrangement links TRBV7-9 to TRBJ1-4; TRBD1 aligns across 7 bases. CDR1 is SEHNR and CDR2 is FQNEAQ in the germline V gene (reference sequence). The CDR3 is 13 amino acids. With 5 bases clipped from V and 8 bases from J, the junction kept 5 bases outside the gene matches. This CDR3 is CASSTTGQEKLFF. Here the CDR3 DNA reads TGTGCCAGCAGCACGACAGGGCAGGAAAAACTGTTTTTT.

The chain is built from TRBV11-2 and TRBJ2-2; 8 bases match TRBD1. The CDR3 totals 15 residues. Germline-derived CDR1 and CDR2 are SGHAT and FQNNGV. V trimming: 5 bases; J trimming: 4 bases; junction bases outside the gene matches: 6. The chain's CDR3 is CASSPQGAATGELFF. Here the CDR3 DNA reads TGTGCCAGCAGCCCCCAGGGGGCGGCCACCGGGGAGCTGTTTTTT.

This clone occurred a few times. This chain connects TRBV6-5 to TRBJ2-1; 9 positions match TRBD2. CDR3 size: 14 residues. CDR1 and CDR2 (germline): MNHEY, SVGAGI. J gave up 7 bases and V 6 bases, and 7 bases lay outside the gene matches. The CDR3 DNA follows: TGTGCCAGCAGCCCGGGACTAGCATGGAATGAGCAGTTCTTC. This gives the protein CASSPGLAWNEQFF.

This clone was detected ten times or more. The V gene is TRBV4-3, the J gene TRBJ2-7; no definite D call. V lost 2 bases to trimming and J lost 0 bases, with 8 bases between them. CDR3 size: 14 residues. Germline assignment: CDR1 LGHNA and CDR2 YSLEER. In DNA form, the CDR3 reads TGCGCCAGCAGCCAACGAGTTAGCTCCTACGAGCAGTACTTC. Residues: CASSQRVSSYEQYF.

The chain couples TRBV2 to TRBJ2-5, with a weak D call TRBD2 (6 bases). Between the trimmed V and J ends, which lost 7 bases and 2 bases, there was a span of 14 bases. Germline lookup yields CDR1 SNHLY and CDR2 FYNNEI. The CDR3 totals 14 residues. In DNA, the CDR3 is TGTGCCAGCACATTGGCGGGATCGCAAGAGACCCAGTACTTC. Its translation is CASTLAGSQETQYF.

The rearrangement joins TRBV28 to TRBJ2-1; 7 bases are shared with TRBD2. V gave up 2 bases and J gave up 4 bases; unmatched junction bases: 5. The CDR3 loop spans 15 amino acids. Germline assignment: CDR1 MDHEN and CDR2 SYDVKM. CDR3 nucleotide sequence: TGTGCCAGCAGTTTAGGTCTAGCGGTATACAATGAGCAGTTCTTC. Protein: CASSLGLAVYNEQFF.